This T cell receptor (beta chain) was sequenced in a study of blood T cell repertoires in COVID-19. Whole-study context: Acute and convalescent COVID-19 samples came from the United States, Italy and Spain. From T cells, B-cell-depleted T cells, or PBMCs came the material, which was cDNA or gDNA.

The CDR3 consists of 15 residues. Germline V gives CDR1 SGHDN, CDR2 FVKESK. V lost 4 bases to trimming and J lost 5 bases; unmatched junction nucleotides: 8. Study processing details: Nucleated cell number was recorded as an estimate derived from reference gene primer amplification. Repertoires were generated with immunoSEQ multiplex PCR, while TCRdb's copy carries only in-frame clones and drops some. That table supplies the V and J calls and clone size; D and trimming were determined from the DNA. Of tens of thousands of clones detected, roughly 84% appear once; the ten largest clones hold 4.5% to 6%.

The sample consisted of peripheral blood. The gene calls are TRBV14 and TRBJ1-1, with 9 bases that match TRBD1. The clonotype was recovered from a woman of 80 years or more with acute or convalescent COVID-19. CDR3 nucleotides: TGTGCCAGCAGCCCAGGGACAGGGTTTTTGACTGAAGCTTTCTTT. Translating gives CASSPGTGFLTEAFF.